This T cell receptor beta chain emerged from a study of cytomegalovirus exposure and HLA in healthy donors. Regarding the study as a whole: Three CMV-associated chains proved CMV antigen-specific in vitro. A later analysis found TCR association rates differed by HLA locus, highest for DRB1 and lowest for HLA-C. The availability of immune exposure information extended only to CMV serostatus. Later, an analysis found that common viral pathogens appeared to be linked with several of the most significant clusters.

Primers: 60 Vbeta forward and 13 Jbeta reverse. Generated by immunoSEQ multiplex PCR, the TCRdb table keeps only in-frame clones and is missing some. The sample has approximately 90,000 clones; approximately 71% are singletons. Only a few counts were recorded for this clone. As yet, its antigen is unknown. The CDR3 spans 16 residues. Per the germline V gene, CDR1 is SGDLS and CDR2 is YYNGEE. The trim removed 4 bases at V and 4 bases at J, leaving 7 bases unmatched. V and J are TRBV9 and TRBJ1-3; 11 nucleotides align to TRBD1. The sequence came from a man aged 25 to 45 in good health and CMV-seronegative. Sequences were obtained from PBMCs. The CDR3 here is CASSIGQGATGNTIYF. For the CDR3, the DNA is TGTGCCAGCAGCATAGGACAGGGGGCGACCGGAAACACCATATATTTT. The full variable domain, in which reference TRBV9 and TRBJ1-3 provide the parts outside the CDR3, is DSGVTQTPKHLITATGQRVTLRCSPRSGDLSVYWYQQSLDQGLQFLIQYYNGEERAKGNILERFSAQQFPDLHSELNLSSLELGDSALYFCASSIGQGATGNTIYFGEGSWLTVV.